Each of the 2 T cell receptor beta chains below was sequenced from the same sample in a study of Graves' ophthalmopathy and Graves' hyperthyroidism (dated by TCRdb to the late 2010s). TCRdb records Illumina HiSeq 2000 as the sequencer. TCR beta CDR3 regions were amplified from RNA transcripts for repertoire sequencing. The first round of RT-PCR was done with HTBI primers and the Qiagen OneStep RT-PCR kit, and was followed by a second round of multiplex PCR, then size selection and purification. TCRdb reanalyzed the raw reads on its own, using fastp at Q25 for trimming and MiXCR for clone calling, and kept in-frame beta chains. Rows merge per CDR3 protein into single entries with the most common DNA and genes. The sample includes 580,000 or so distinct CDR3 sequences, with about 40% observed a single time. Of the sample, roughly 4.5% falls within the top ten clones. Sequenced input: peripheral blood or thyroid tissue (not recorded which). These receptor sequences come from an adult man with Graves' hyperthyroidism.

In its sample, this clonotype was seen many times. The genes are TRBV10-2 and TRBJ2-2; 12 nucleotides align to TRBD2. Looked up from germline, CDR1 is WSHSY and CDR2 is SAAADI. The length of the CDR3 is 18 residues. Germline trimming cut 7 bases from V and 0 bases from J; bases unmatched to any gene: 9. CDR3 sequence (DNA): TGCGCCAGCAATTCCGGACTAGCGGGGTTCGCGAACACCGGGGAGCTGTTTTTT. Translating gives CASNSGLAGFANTGELFF.

With respect to this clonotype: Since a much larger clone is just one base distant, this may be a read error. V and J are TRBV7-9 and TRBJ1-4; D might be TRBD1 (5 bases). Germline lookup yields CDR1 SEHNR and CDR2 FQNEAQ (reference sequence). This CDR3 has 15 amino acids. The CDR3 loop reads CASSLVGGANGKLFF. The CDR3 nucleotides are TGTGCCAGCAGCTTAGTTGGGGGAGCTAATGGAAAACTGTTTTTT. Drawing the rest from reference TRBV7-9 and TRBJ1-4, the complete variable domain is DTGVSQNPRHKITKRGQNVTFRCDPISEHNRLYWYRQTLGQGPEFLTYFQNEAQLEKSRLLSDRFSAERPKGSFSTLEIQRTEQGDSAMYLCASSLVGGANGKLFFGSGTQLSVL.